A single sample gave rise to the 23 T cell receptor gamma chains below, sequenced in a study of gammadelta T cells in human blood. TCRdb reprocessed the RT-PCR reads through CATT. The profile covers 400 to 500 gamma-chain clones, with under 3.5% appearing a single time and about 29% taken by the ten largest. Sequenced sample: non-Vgamma9Vdelta2 gamma-delta T cells from fetal blood. The receptor source for this set is a human fetus.

This clone was observed a handful of times. Translating this DNA gives a protein that differs at residue 3 from the TCRdb one, which belongs to a much larger clone; a read error is likely, and the protein shown is this translation. The V and J genes are TRGV8 and TRGJP1. The CDR3 loop spans 11 amino acids. From germline, CDR1 is VENAVY and CDR2 YDSYNSRV. The CDR3 DNA follows: TGTGCCGCCTGGACTGGTTGGTTCAAGATATTT. It translates to CAAWTGWFKIF.

This clone is medium-sized within its sample. The limits of the CDR3 on the DNA are not certain, so only TCRdb's listed CDR3 is given. The J gene went uncalled, whereas the V gene is TRGV10. TRGV10 is an ORF, and what it does is uncertain. The CDR3 length equals 30 residues, ends included. CDR3: CAAWDFIIRNSLAVEQHLLSQVSIGRIQHF.

J is TRGJP2 and V is TRGV2. Germline lookup yields CDR1 EGSNGY and CDR2 YDSYNSKV. Trimming removed 0 bases from V and 6 bases from J; junction bases left unmatched: 4. This CDR3 has 14 residues. CDR3 loop: CATWDGPGDWIKTF. Written as DNA, the CDR3 is TGTGCCACCTGGGACGGGCCGGGTGATTGGATCAAGACGTTT.

This clone has just a few counts. A read error likely explains why the TCRdb protein, taken from a much larger clone, differs from this DNA's translation at residue 2; the protein shown is translated from the DNA. The V gene is TRGV8, the J gene TRGJP1. The CDR3 loop spans 13 amino acids. Germline CDR1 reads VENAVY; CDR2 reads YDSYNSRV. For the CDR3, the DNA is TGTACCACCTGGGATACCACTGGTTGGTTCAAGATATTT. Its protein is CTTWDTTGWFKIF.

This clone counts as large. The J gene is TRGJP, the V gene TRGV9. This CDR3 comprises 17 residues. V was clipped by 3 bases and J by 9 bases; unmatched bases: 11. From germline, CDR1 is GITISATS and CDR2 ISYDGTV (reference sequence). The CDR3 DNA sequence: TGTGCCTTGTGGGAGAAGGGTATGGGGTTGGGCAAAAAAATCAAGGTATTT. This gives the protein CALWEKGMGLGKKIKVF.

By share, this clone ranks as large (0.1 to 1%). The genes are TRGV8 and TRGJ1 or TRGJ2. V lost 5 bases and J lost 0; bases outside the gene matches: 4. CDR3 size: 13 residues. Germline CDR1 and CDR2: VENAVY and YDSYNSRV. The CDR3 protein is CATWVPNYYKKLF. The CDR3 nucleotides read TGTGCCACCTGGGTCCCGAATTATTATAAGAAACTCTTT.

By share of the sample, this clone is medium-sized. V and J are TRGV3 and TRGJ1 or TRGJ2. Germline CDR1 VTNTFY, CDR2 YDVSTARD (reference sequence). Trimming at V came to 2 bases and at J to 4 bases, leaving 2 bases not matched to a gene. The CDR3 is 12 residues long. The CDR3 nucleotides are TGTGCCACCTGGGACAAATATTATAAGAAACTCTTT. This codes for CATWDKYYKKLF.

This clone was seen a few times. The gene calls are TRGV3 and TRGJP. This CDR3 spans 16 amino acids. Germline V lookup: CDR1 VTNTFY, CDR2 YDVSTARD (reference sequence). Trimming cost V 3 bases and J 7 bases; bases outside gene matches: 6. The CDR3, as DNA: TGTGCCACCTGGGACCACGGGGAGTTGGGCAAAAAAATCAAGGTATTT. Translating gives CATWDHGELGKKIKVF.

This clone is termed large. The rearrangement links TRGV10 to TRGJP1. TRGV10 is marked as an open reading frame, function uncertain. The J segment lost 2 bases and the V segment lost 8 bases, leaving 9 bases of the junction unmatched. The CDR3 spans 15 residues. CDR3 amino acids: CAAWDAGTTGWFKIF. As DNA, the CDR3 is TGTGCTGCGTGGGATGCCGGGACCACTGGTTGGTTCAAGATATTT.

This clone qualifies as large. The chain joins TRGV3 to TRGJP2. Germline CDR1 and CDR2: VTNTFY and YDVSTARD (reference sequence). Unmatched junction bases numbered 6, after V lost 0 bases and J lost 2 bases. This CDR3 comprises 16 residues. CDR3: CATWDRVGSSDWIKTF. The CDR3 DNA reads TGTGCCACCTGGGACAGGGTAGGGAGTAGTGATTGGATCAAGACGTTT.

On this clone itself: A far more abundant clone sits one base away, making this likely a read error. The V gene is TRGV2, the J gene TRGJ1 or TRGJ2. The CDR3 is 14 residues long. The germline V gene has CDR1 EGSNGY and CDR2 YDSYNSKV. The CDR3 DNA follows: TGTGCCTCCTGGGACGGAGGGAATTATTATAAGAAACTCTTT. Protein sequence: CASWDGGNYYKKLF.

This clone was seen a handful of times. This chain joins TRGV2 and TRGJ1 or TRGJ2. The CDR3 is 13 residues long. V shed 0 bases, J shed 7 bases, and the junction held 6 bases outside the gene matches. Germline-derived CDR1 and CDR2 are EGSNGY and YDSYNSKV. CDR3 loop: CATWDGLGYKKLF. In DNA, the CDR3 is TGTGCCACCTGGGACGGGCTGGGATATAAGAAACTCTTT.

This clone was detected a few times. The protein TCRdb lists belongs to a much larger clone and differs from this DNA's translation at residue 7, which points to a read error; the protein shown is made from the DNA. The chain employs TRGV8 and TRGJ1 or TRGJ2. Germline lookup yields CDR1 VENAVY and CDR2 YDSYNSRV. The CDR3 loop spans 11 amino acids. CDR3 coding DNA: TGTGCCACCTGGGCTTATAATAAGAAACTCTTT. Translating it yields CATWAYNKKLF.

In this sample, this clone is medium-sized (0.01 to 0.1%). This rearrangement joins TRGV10 to TRGJP1. TRGV10 is an ORF, with its function uncertain. Trimming removed 8 bases from V and 3 bases from J; junction bases left unmatched: 4. This CDR3 region has 13 residues. The CDR3 bases are TGTGCTGCGTGGATCCCCACTGGTTGGTTCAAGATATTT. This sequence encodes CAAWIPTGWFKIF.

With regard to this clone: The translation of this DNA and the TCRdb protein of a much larger clone differ at residue 9, probably owing to a read error; the protein shown here is translated from the DNA. This chain connects TRGV8 to TRGJP1. The CDR3 is made up of 13 amino acids. Germline V lookup: CDR1 VENAVY, CDR2 YDSYNSRV. The CDR3 DNA reads TGTGCCACCTGGGATACCACTGGTTCGTTCAAGATATTT. This codes for CATWDTTGSFKIF.

To note about this clone: TCRdb assigns this DNA the protein of a much larger clone, which departs from its translation at residue 9; this likely reflects a read error, and the protein shown comes from translating the DNA. The rearrangement uses TRGV10 and TRGJP1. TRGV10 has ORF status, its function being uncertain. CDR3 length: 13 amino acids. The CDR3 spells CAAWDFSGCFKIF. Written as DNA, the CDR3 is TGTGCTGCGTGGGATTTCTCTGGTTGTTTCAAGATATTT.

In this sample, this clone is large. A much larger clonotype is one base distant, so this may be a read error. V usage is TRGV10 and J usage is TRGJP1. TRGV10 is an ORF, and what it does is uncertain. The ends lost 8 bases at V and 3 bases at J; junction bases unmatched: 4. CDR3 length: 13 amino acids. CDR3 DNA: TGTGCTGCGTGGGATCCCACTGGTTGGTTCAAGATATTT. Its protein is CAAWDPTGWFKIF.

This clone is large within its sample. The chain carries TRGV8 and TRGJP2. Per germline, CDR1 VENAVY and CDR2 YDSYNSRV. This CDR3 is 15 amino acids long. V was pared by 5 bases and J by 0 bases, with 6 bases of the junction left unmatched. CDR3 nucleotide sequence: TGTGCCACCTGGGCCCGATATAGTAGTGATTGGATCAAGACGTTT. The encoded protein is CATWARYSSDWIKTF.

Points on this clone: Other DNA sequences in the same sample also yield this CDR3. This chain connects TRGV2 to TRGJ1 or TRGJ2. Germline-derived CDR1 and CDR2 are EGSNGY and YDSYNSKV. V shed 0 bases, J shed 7 bases, and the junction held 3 bases outside the gene matches. This CDR3 spans 12 amino acids. The CDR3 nucleotides are TGTGCCACCTGGGACGGGCGGTATAAGAAACTCTTT. Protein product: CATWDGRYKKLF.

This clone is deemed large (0.1 to 1%). The chain employs TRGV2 and TRGJP1. CDR1 and CDR2 (germline): EGSNGY, YDSYNSKV. CDR3 length: 12 amino acids. V dropped 3 bases and J dropped 5; count of bases not matched to a gene: 0. The CDR3 DNA reads as TGTGCCACCTGGGACACTGGTTGGTTCAAGATATTT. Its protein product is CATWDTGWFKIF.

This clone counts as large. The rearrangement joins TRGV8 to TRGJ1 or TRGJ2. V trimming: 3 bases; J trimming: 4 bases; junction bases outside the gene matches: 3. Germline-derived CDR1 and CDR2 are VENAVY and YDSYNSRV. The CDR3 extends over 12 amino acids. The CDR3 loop is CATWDRYYKKLF. The CDR3 DNA sequence: TGTGCCACCTGGGATCGGTATTATAAGAAACTCTTT.

This clone came up a few times. A much larger clone differs from this one at a single base, so this may be a read error. The chain is built from TRGV3 and TRGJ1 or TRGJ2. The CDR3 runs to 12 residues. J gave up 7 bases and V 2 bases, and 5 bases lay outside the gene matches. CDR1 VTNTFY and CDR2 YDVSTARD come from the germline V gene (reference sequence). The CDR3 DNA follows: TGTGCCACCTGGGACATGGTGTATAAGAAACTCTTT. It yields the protein CATWDMVYKKLF.

This clone is medium-sized. This rearrangement joins TRGV1 to TRGJP2. TRGV1 is an ORF; its function is uncertain. The CDR3 extends over 12 amino acids. Trimming removed 0 bases from V and 11 bases from J; junction bases left unmatched: 3. This chain's CDR3 is CATWDRRWIKTF. The CDR3 region has the DNA TGTGCCACCTGGGACAGGAGGTGGATCAAGACGTTT.